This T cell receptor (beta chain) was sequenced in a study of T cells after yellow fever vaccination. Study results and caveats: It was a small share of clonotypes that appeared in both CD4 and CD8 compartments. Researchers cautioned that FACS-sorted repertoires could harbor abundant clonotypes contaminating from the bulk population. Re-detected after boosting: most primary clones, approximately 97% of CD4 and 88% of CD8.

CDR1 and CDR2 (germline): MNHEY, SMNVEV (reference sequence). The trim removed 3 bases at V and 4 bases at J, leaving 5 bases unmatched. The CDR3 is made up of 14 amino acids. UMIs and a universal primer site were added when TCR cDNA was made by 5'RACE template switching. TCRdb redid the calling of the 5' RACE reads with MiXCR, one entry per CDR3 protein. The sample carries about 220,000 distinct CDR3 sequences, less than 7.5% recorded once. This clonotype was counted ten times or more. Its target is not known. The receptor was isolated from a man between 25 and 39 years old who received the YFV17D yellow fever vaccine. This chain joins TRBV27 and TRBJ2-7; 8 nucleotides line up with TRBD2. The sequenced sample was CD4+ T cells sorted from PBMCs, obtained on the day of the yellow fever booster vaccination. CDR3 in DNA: TGTGCCAGCAGTTTCCGGGAGGGACGGTACGAGCAGTACTTC. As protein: CASSFREGRYEQYF.